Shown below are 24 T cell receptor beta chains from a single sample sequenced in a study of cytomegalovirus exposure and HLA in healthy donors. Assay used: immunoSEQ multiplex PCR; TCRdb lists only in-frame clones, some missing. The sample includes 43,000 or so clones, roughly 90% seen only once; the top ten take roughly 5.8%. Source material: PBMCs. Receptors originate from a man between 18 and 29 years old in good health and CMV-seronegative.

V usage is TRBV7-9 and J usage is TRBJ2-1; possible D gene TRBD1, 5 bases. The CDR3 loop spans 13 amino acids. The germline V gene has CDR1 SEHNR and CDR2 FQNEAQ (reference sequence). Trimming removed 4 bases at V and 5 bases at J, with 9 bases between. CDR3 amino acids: CASSSQGNNEQFF. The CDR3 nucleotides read TGTGCCAGCAGCTCCCAGGGCAACAATGAGCAGTTCTTC.

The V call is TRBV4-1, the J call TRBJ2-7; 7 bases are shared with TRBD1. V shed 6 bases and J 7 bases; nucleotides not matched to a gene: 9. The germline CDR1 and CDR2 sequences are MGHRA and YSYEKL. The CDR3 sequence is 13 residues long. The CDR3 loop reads CASSPDRAGEQYF. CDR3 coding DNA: TGCGCCAGCAGTCCCGACAGGGCAGGAGAGCAGTACTTC.

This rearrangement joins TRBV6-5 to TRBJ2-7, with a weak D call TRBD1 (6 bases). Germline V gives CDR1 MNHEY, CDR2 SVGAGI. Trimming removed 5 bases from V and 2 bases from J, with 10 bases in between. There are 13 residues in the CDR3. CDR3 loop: CASSRDTTYEQYF. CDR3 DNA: TGTGCCAGCAGTAGGGACACTACCTACGAGCAGTACTTC.

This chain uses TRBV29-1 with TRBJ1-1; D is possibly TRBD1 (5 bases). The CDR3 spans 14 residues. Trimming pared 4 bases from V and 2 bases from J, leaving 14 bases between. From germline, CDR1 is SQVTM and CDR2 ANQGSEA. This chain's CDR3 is CSVVRGTRNTEAFF. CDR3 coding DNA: TGCAGCGTTGTCCGAGGGACTCGCAACACTGAAGCTTTCTTT.

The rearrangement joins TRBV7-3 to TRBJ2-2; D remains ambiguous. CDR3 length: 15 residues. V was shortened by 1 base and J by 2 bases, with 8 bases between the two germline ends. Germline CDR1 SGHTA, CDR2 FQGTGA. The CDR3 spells CASSLRATNTGELFF. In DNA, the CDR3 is TGTGCCAGCAGCTTAAGGGCCACAAACACCGGGGAGCTGTTTTTT.

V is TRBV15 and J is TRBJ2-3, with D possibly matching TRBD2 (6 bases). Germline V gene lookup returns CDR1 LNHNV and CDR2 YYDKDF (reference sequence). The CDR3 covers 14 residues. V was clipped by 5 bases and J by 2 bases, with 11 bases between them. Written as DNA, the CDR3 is TGTGCCACCAGCCCGGGACTGAACACAGATACGCAGTATTTT. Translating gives CATSPGLNTDTQYF.

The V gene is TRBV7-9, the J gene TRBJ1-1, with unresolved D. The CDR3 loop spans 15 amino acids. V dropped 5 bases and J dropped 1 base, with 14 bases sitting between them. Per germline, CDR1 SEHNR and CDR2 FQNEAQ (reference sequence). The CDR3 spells CASSLSELQNTEAFF. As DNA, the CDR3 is TGTGCCAGCAGCCTAAGCGAGCTACAGAACACTGAAGCTTTCTTT. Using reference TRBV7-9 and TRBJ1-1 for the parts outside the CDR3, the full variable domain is DTGVSQNPRHKITKRGQNVTFRCDPISEHNRLYWYRQTLGQGPEFLTYFQNEAQLEKSRLLSDRFSAERPKGSFSTLEIQRTEQGDSAMYLCASSLSELQNTEAFFGQGTRLTVV.

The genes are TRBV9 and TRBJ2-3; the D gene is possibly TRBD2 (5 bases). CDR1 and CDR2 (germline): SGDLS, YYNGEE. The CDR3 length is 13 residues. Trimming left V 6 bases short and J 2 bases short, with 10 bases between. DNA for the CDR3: TGTGCCAGCAACAAGCGGCACACAGATACGCAGTATTTT. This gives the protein CASNKRHTDTQYF.

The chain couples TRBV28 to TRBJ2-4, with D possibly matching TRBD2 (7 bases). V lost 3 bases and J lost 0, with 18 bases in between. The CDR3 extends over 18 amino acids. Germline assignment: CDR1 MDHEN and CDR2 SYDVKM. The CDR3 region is CASSFFSAGALAKNIQYF. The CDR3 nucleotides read TGTGCCAGCAGTTTTTTCTCGGCGGGGGCCCTAGCCAAAAACATTCAGTACTTC.

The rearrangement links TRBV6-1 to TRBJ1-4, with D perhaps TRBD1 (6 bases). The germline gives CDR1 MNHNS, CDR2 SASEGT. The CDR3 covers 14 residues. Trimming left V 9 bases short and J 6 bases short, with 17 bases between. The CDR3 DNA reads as TGTGCCAGTTGGCCGGACAGCCTTTATGAAAAACTGTTTTTT. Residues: CASWPDSLYEKLFF.

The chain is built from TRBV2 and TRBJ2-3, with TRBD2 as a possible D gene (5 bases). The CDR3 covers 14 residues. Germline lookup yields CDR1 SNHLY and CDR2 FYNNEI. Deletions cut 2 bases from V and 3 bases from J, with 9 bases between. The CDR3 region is CASSELPGTDTQYF. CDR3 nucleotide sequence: TGTGCCAGCAGTGAATTACCGGGAACAGATACGCAGTATTTT.

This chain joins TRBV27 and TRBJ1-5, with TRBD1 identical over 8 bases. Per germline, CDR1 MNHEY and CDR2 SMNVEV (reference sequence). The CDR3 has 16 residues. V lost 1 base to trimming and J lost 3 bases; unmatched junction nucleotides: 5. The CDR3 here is CASSLYGTGPNQPQHF. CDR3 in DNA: TGTGCCAGCAGTTTATATGGGACAGGCCCCAATCAGCCCCAGCATTTT.

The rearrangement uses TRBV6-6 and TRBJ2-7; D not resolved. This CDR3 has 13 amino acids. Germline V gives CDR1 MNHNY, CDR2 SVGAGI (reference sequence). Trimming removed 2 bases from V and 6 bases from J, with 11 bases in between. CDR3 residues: CASSYPRSFEQYF. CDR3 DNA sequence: TGTGCCAGCAGTTACCCCCGGAGCTTCGAGCAGTACTTC.

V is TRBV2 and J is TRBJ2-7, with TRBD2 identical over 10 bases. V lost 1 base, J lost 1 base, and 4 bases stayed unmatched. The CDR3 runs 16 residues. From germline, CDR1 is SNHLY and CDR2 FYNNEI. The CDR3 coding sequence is TGTGCCAGCAGTGAAGGGCTAGCGGGAGATTCCTACGAGCAGTACTTC. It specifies CASSEGLAGDSYEQYF.

The DNA of the CDR3 is TGTGCCAGCAGCCCCGACCAGGGTTGGGTGGAGACCCAGTACTTC. This codes for CASSPDQGWVETQYF. This rearrangement joins TRBV7-8 to TRBJ2-5; perhaps TRBD1 as D (5 bases). Germline assignment: CDR1 SGHVS and CDR2 FQNEAQ. The CDR3 spans 15 residues. The V end was cut by 5 bases, the J end by 5 bases, with 18 bases between.

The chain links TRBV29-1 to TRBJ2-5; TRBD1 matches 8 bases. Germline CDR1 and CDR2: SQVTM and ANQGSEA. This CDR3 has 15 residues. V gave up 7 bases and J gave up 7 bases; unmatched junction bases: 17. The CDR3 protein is CSAKPGTGPSPTQYF. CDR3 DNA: TGCAGCGCAAAACCCGGGACAGGACCATCTCCGACCCAGTACTTC.

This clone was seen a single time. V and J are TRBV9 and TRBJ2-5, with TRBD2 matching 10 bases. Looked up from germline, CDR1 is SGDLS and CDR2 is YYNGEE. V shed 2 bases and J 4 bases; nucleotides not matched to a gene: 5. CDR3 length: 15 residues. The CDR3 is CASSVASGRGETQYF. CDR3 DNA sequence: TGTGCCAGCAGCGTGGCTAGCGGGAGAGGAGAGACCCAGTACTTC.

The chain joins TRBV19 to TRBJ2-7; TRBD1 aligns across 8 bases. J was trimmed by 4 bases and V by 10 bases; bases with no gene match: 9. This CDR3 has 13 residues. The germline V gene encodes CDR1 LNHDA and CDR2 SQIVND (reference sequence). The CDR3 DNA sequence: TGTGCCACAAAGGACAGGGCGAATTACGAGCAGTACTTC. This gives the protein CATKDRANYEQYF.

The CDR3 protein is CASRPPGAYEQYF. In nucleotides, the CDR3 is TGTGCCAGCAGGCCCCCCGGAGCCTACGAGCAGTACTTC. This chain uses TRBV6-5 with TRBJ2-7; no definite D call. V gave up 6 bases and J gave up 2 bases, with 11 bases separating them. CDR1 is MNHEY, CDR2 SVGAGI, per germline. The CDR3 runs 13 residues.

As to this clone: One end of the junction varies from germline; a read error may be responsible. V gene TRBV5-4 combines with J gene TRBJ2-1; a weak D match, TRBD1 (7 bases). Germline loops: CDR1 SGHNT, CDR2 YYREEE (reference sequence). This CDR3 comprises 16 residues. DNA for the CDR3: TGCGCCAGCAGCCAAGATTGGAGCAGGGGGGCCGATGAGCAGTTCTTC. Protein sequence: CASSQDWSRGADEQFF.

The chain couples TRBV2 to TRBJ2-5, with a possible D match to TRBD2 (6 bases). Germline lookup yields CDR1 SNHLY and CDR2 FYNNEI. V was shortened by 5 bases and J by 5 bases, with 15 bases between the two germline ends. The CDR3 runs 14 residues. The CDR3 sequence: CASSMGGDKETQYF. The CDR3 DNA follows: TGTGCCAGCAGTATGGGGGGAGACAAGGAGACCCAGTACTTC.

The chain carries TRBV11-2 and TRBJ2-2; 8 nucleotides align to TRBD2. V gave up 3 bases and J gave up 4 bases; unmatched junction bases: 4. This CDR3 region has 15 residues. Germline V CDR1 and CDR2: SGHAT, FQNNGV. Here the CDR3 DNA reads TGTGCCAGCAGCTTCGGGACTAGATTCACCGGGGAGCTGTTTTTT. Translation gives CASSFGTRFTGELFF.

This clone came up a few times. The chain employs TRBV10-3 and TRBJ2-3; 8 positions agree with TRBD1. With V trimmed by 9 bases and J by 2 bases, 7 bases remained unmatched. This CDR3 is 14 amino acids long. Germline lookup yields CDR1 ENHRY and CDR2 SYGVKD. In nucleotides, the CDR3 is TGTGCCATGAGTCCGGGACAGGACACAGATACGCAGTATTTT. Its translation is CAMSPGQDTDTQYF.

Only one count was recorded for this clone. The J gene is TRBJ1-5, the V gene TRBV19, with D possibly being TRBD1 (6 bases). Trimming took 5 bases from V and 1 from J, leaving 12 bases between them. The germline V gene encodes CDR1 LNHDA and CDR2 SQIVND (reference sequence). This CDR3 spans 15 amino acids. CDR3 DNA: TGTGCCAGTAGTGGGACACTAGGGAGCAATCAGCCCCAGCATTTT. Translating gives CASSGTLGSNQPQHF.